Listed below are T cell receptor beta chains from one sample, sequenced in a study of shared clonotypes between healthy human individuals. The repertoire was sequenced with immunoSEQ multiplex PCR; TCRdb's copy has only in-frame clones and lacks some. Of 2,100,000 or so clones in the sample, approximately 96% were seen once. The sequencing sample was made of naive CD4+ T cells sorted from blood. These receptor sequences come from a man aged 18 to 35 in good health. Both conserved end residues are part of each CDR3. The D gene is left open where the match is weak.

J	V	D	CDR3	DNA
TRBJ2-1	TRBV10-2	TRBD2	CASSESNSGSSYNEQFF	TGCGCCAGCAGTGAGTCGAATAGCGGGAGCTCCTACAATGAGCAGTTCTTC
TRBJ2-5	TRBV25-1	TRBD1	CASSKVPGQGEETQYF	TGTGCCAGCAGTAAAGTCCCGGGACAGGGGGAAGAGACCCAGTACTTC
TRBJ1-2	TRBV27	TRBD1	CASSPIGTGVYGYTF	TGTGCCAGCAGTCCAATCGGGACAGGGGTCTATGGCTACACCTTC
TRBJ2-7	TRBV5-1	TRBD1	CASSPLQGAAEQYF	TGCGCCAGCAGCCCCCTCCAGGGGGCAGCCGAGCAGTACTTC
TRBJ1-2	TRBV10-3	.	CAISEGAGYTF	TGTGCCATCAGTGAGGGGGCTGGCTACACCTTC
TRBJ1-6	TRBV7-2	TRBD1	CASSLDRGGNSPLHF	TGTGCCAGCAGCCTGGACAGGGGCGGTAATTCACCCCTCCACTTT
TRBJ2-4	TRBV5-1	.	CASSSQGLIAKNIQYF	TGCGCCAGCAGCTCCCAGGGGCTAATAGCCAAAAACATTCAGTACTTC
TRBJ1-4	TRBV6-5	.	CASSYSGQVREKLFF	TGTGCCAGCAGTTACTCCGGGCAGGTTAGGGAAAAACTGTTTTTT
TRBJ2-7	TRBV6-1	.	CASRDVAYEQYF	TGTGCCAGCAGGGACGTTGCCTACGAGCAGTACTTC
TRBJ2-1	TRBV5-1	.	CASSLGSGAWNEQFF	TGCGCCAGCAGCTTGGGCAGCGGAGCGTGGAATGAGCAGTTCTTC
TRBJ2-4	TRBV6-1	.	CASSDTGRLAKNIQYF	TGTGCCAGCAGTGATACAGGACGATTAGCCAAAAACATTCAGTACTTC
TRBJ1-4	TRBV5-1	TRBD1	CASKPTGSGEKLFF	TGCGCCAGCAAGCCGACAGGGTCAGGGGAAAAACTGTTTTTT
TRBJ2-1	TRBV6-5	TRBD2	CASTPGGSRNEQFF	TGTGCCAGCACCCCTGGCGGGAGTAGAAATGAGCAGTTCTTC